These 10 T cell receptor beta chains share one sample of origin, sequenced in a study of tumor-infiltrating lymphocytes in localized non-small cell lung cancer (dated by TCRdb to the early 2020s). Libraries were prepared through the immunoSEQ multiplex PCR assay. TCRdb provides this immuneACCESS table in a form limited to in-frame rearrangements. Some clones are lacking; in checked studies, under half of them reflect an unresolved V gene, and why the rest are absent is not known. This sample comprises fewer than 12,000 clones, 55% to 80% of them detected only once. Clones ranked in the top ten supply around 9.1% of the sample. The sequencing input was lung tumor tissue. These receptors were obtained from a human donor with non-small cell lung cancer.

The chain carries TRBV5-4 and TRBJ1-2; 9 bases map to TRBD1. CDR1 is SGHNT and CDR2 is YYREEE in the germline V gene (reference sequence). The junction had 9 bases not matched to a gene; V was cut back by 4 bases and J by 5 bases. CDR3 length: 15 amino acids. DNA of the CDR3: TGTGCCAGCAGCCCAACAGGGGGCGATTGGTATGGCTACACCTTC. It is translated as CASSPTGGDWYGYTF.

This clone appeared a few times. The genes are TRBV5-6 and TRBJ2-7, with 7 positions matching TRBD1. Per the germline V gene, CDR1 is SGHDT and CDR2 is YYEEEE. This CDR3 has 11 amino acids. The J segment lost 4 bases and the V segment lost 6 bases, leaving 1 base of the junction unmatched. The CDR3 bases are TGTGCCAGCAACAGGGGTTACGAGCAGTACTTC. Translation: CASNRGYEQYF.

The chain is built from TRBV30 and TRBJ2-3, with D perhaps matching TRBD1 or TRBD2 (5 bases each). Germline CDR1 GTSNPN, CDR2 SVGIG (reference sequence). The CDR3 consists of 16 residues. V shed 0 bases and J shed 1 base, with 14 bases lying between them. CDR3 sequence (DNA): TGTGCCTGGAGTGTACTTCCAGGGCGGGGCACAGATACGCAGTATTTT. Its translation: CAWSVLPGRGTDTQYF. Drawing the rest from reference TRBV30 and TRBJ2-3, the complete variable domain is SQTIHQWPATLVQPVGSPLSLECTVEGTSNPNLYWYRQAAGRGLQLLFYSVGIGQISSEVPQNLSASRPQDRQFILSSKKLLLSDSGFYLCAWSVLPGRGTDTQYFGPGTRLTVL.

The chain joins TRBV5-1 to TRBJ2-3, with 10 bases that match TRBD1. After removal of 4 bases from V and 6 bases from J, the junction contained 8 bases not matched to a gene. The CDR3 spans 15 residues. CDR1 and CDR2 from the germline V gene are SGHRS and YFSETQ. CDR3 DNA: TGCGCCAGCAGCAAGGGACAGGGGTATGGGGATACGCAGTATTTT. Its translation: CASSKGQGYGDTQYF.

This clone is a singleton in its sample. V is TRBV5-6 and J is TRBJ1-2; no firm D call. CDR3 length equals 12 residues. CDR1 and CDR2 (germline): SGHDT, YYEEEE. Trimming left V 3 bases short and J 2 bases short, with 5 bases between. The CDR3 protein is CASSSGNYGYTF. The CDR3, as DNA: TGTGCCAGCAGCTCTGGGAACTATGGCTACACCTTC.

This chain joins TRBV14 and TRBJ2-6; D not certain. CDR3 length: 16 amino acids. V was pared by 5 bases and J by 2 bases, with 13 bases between. Germline V lookup: CDR1 SGHDN, CDR2 FVKESK. The CDR3 region has the DNA TGTGCCAGCAGCTTCCCGACTGAGACTGGGGCCAACGTCCTGACTTTC. This codes for CASSFPTETGANVLTF.

This clone was seen just once. The V gene is TRBV12-5, the J gene TRBJ2-3; 7 bases fit TRBD2. The junction had 11 bases not matched to a gene; V was cut back by 1 base and J by 4 bases. The CDR3 is 17 residues long. The germline gives CDR1 LGHNT, CDR2 FRNRAP. CDR3 region: CASGLARGGRSADTQYF. CDR3 coding DNA: TGTGCTAGTGGTTTGGCACGGGGAGGGAGGTCAGCAGATACGCAGTATTTT.

This clone was counted only a few times. J is TRBJ1-2 and V is TRBV7-9; D perhaps matches TRBD1 (5 bases). Germline lookup yields CDR1 SEHNR and CDR2 FQNEAQ (reference sequence). V was trimmed by 4 bases and J by 7 bases, leaving 19 bases between them. The CDR3 consists of 15 residues. CDR3 loop: CASSSIDRRQFGYTF. The CDR3 nucleotides are TGTGCCAGCAGCTCCATCGACAGAAGACAATTTGGCTACACCTTC.

This clone occurred a few times. This chain connects TRBV4-1 to TRBJ1-6; D gene ambiguous. The CDR3 covers 17 residues. V was trimmed by 0 bases and J by 7 bases, leaving 16 bases between them. Germline CDR1 reads MGHRA; CDR2 reads YSYEKL. CDR3: CASSQETRSGGNSPLHF. The CDR3 DNA is TGCGCCAGCAGCCAAGAGACGAGGTCCGGCGGGAATTCACCCCTCCACTTT.

The rearrangement links TRBV7-9 to TRBJ1-2; no definite D call. V lost 4 bases and J 4 bases, leaving 13 bases between the germline ends. The CDR3 length is 14 residues. In germline, CDR1 is SEHNR, CDR2 FQNEAQ (reference sequence). The CDR3 protein is CASSSRTALYGYTF. CDR3 sequence (DNA): TGTGCCAGCAGCTCCAGGACGGCTCTCTATGGCTACACCTTC.